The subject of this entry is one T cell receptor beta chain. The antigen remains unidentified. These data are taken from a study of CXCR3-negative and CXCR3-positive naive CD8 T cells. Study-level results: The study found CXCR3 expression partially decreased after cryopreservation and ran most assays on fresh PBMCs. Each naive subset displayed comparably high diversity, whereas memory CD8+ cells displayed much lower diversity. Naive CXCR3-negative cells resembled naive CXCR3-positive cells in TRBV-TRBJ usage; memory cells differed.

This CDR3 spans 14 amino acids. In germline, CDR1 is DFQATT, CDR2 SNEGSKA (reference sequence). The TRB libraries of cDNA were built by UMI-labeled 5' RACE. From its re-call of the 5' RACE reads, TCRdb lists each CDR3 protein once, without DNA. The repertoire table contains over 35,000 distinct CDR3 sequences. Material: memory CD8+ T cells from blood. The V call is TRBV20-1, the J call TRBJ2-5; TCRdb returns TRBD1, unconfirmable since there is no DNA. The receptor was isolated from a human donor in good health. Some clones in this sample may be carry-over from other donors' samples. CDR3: CSARGGTLTETQYF.